This T cell receptor (beta chain) was observed in a study of shared clonotypes between healthy human individuals. General study results and limits: Incomplete sequencing of sorted subsets was indicated by rarefaction despite large depth. Naive subsets typically showed greater estimated richness than memory subsets. Some clonotypes were shared by all four sorted-subset donors, while others were not shared. The non-shared ones had lower generation probabilities than the shared ones. Deeper or shallower sequencing was expected to change how clonotypes are shared among donors.

The J segment lost 4 bases and the V segment lost 4 bases, leaving 11 bases of the junction unmatched. The germline CDR1 and CDR2 sequences are SGHRS and YFSETQ. This CDR3 spans 15 amino acids. Generated by immunoSEQ multiplex PCR, the TCRdb table keeps only in-frame clones and is missing some. This table has about 770,000 clones, around 77% appearing once. Of note for this clone: Its antigen is undetermined.

Sequencing used memory CD4+ T cells sorted from blood. Subset of the sample: CD45RA-negative fraction. The genes are TRBV5-1 and TRBJ2-7; TRBD1 matches at 7 bases. This clonotype originated in a woman aged 25-40 years in good health. CDR3 sequence: CASSIGDSEGYEQYF. In DNA, the CDR3 is TGCGCCAGCAGCATAGGGGACAGCGAGGGATACGAGCAGTACTTC.